These T cell receptor beta chains were read from a single sample in a study of shared clonotypes between healthy human individuals. Profiling relied on immunoSEQ multiplex PCR, and the TCRdb table lists in-frame clones only, not all of them. The profile shows about 1.9 million clones, approximately 92% of them singletons. The sample comprised naive CD8+ T cells from PBMCs. Receptors originate from a man between 18 and 35 years old in good health. Some clones in this sample may be carry-over from other donors' samples. Each CDR3 is given with its conserved first and last residue. Each record gives: J gene, D gene, V gene, clone size, CDR3 DNA, CDR3 protein. D genes are given only for firm matches. The size entry is marked missing in some rows and otherwise reads once, few, many or a size class.

TRBJ2-7,-,TRBV27,-,TGTGCCAGCAGTTCTCCCGGGCCAGACTACGAGCAGTACTTC,CASSSPGPDYEQYF
TRBJ1-2,-,TRBV6-4,-,TGTGCCACCTCACCTTTCCCCGGAGGGGGTCGTGAGGGCTACACCTTC,CATSPFPGGGREGYTF
TRBJ2-7,-,TRBV28,-,TGTGCCAGCACCGCGGGGGCCGAGCAGTACTTC,CASTAGAEQYF
TRBJ2-3,-,TRBV27,-,TGTGCCAGCAGCCTCCTGGGACGGGAGTATGCAGATACGCAGTATTTT,CASSLLGREYADTQYF
TRBJ2-7,TRBD2,TRBV25-1,-,TGTGCCAGCAGCCTCCTAGCGGGAGGGGGCGAGCAGTACTTC,CASSLLAGGGEQYF
TRBJ2-1,-,TRBV21-1,-,TGTGCCAGCAGAAACACAGGGGACCCCTACAATGAGCAGTTCTTC,CASRNTGDPYNEQFF
TRBJ1-1,-,TRBV10-1,-,TGCGCCAGCAGTGAGCATCCAGGGCTGGGGAACACTGAAGCTTTCTTT,CASSEHPGLGNTEAFF
TRBJ2-1,-,TRBV19,-,TGTGCCAGTGGCCGGGATACCTACAATGAGCAGTTCTTC,CASGRDTYNEQFF
TRBJ1-4,-,TRBV27,-,TGTGCCAGCAGTTTGGGAGGAACTAATGAAAAACTGTTTTTT,CASSLGGTNEKLFF
TRBJ2-1,TRBD2,TRBV2,-,TGTGCCAGCAGCCTAGCGGGGGGGGGCTACAATGAGCAGTTCTTC,CASSLAGGGYNEQFF
TRBJ2-3,TRBD1,TRBV2,-,TGTGCCAGCAGGAAGGACAGGGGGCGCACGGATACGCAGTATTTT,CASRKDRGRTDTQYF
TRBJ1-3,TRBD1,TRBV9,-,TGTGCCAGCAGCGCTCGGGACAGGGACGTTATCGACTCTGGAAACACCATATATTTT,CASSARDRDVIDSGNTIYF
TRBJ2-7,TRBD2,TRBV18,once,TGTGCCAGCTCACCCCAGCGGGAGTATAGTCGGGAGCAGTACTTC,CASSPQREYSREQYF
TRBJ1-2,-,TRBV5-1,-,TGCGCCAGCAGCTTTTTCTCGGGCAGTGGCTACACCTTC,CASSFFSGSGYTF
TRBJ1-1,-,TRBV4-3,-,TGCGCCAGCAGCCAAGAAGACAGGAACACTGAAGCTTTCTTT,CASSQEDRNTEAFF
TRBJ1-1,TRBD1,TRBV6-4,-,TGTGCCAGCAGTGAATTGGGGACAGGGGAAGCTTTCTTT,CASSELGTGEAFF
TRBJ2-3,-,TRBV10-3,-,TGTGCCATCAGTGTTAGCGCGTCGACAGATACGCAGTATTTT,CAISVSASTDTQYF
TRBJ1-1,-,TRBV5-4,-,TGTGCCAGCAGCTTGGGTAGTCTGGGAGTTAACACTGAAGCTTTCTTT,CASSLGSLGVNTEAFF
TRBJ2-7,TRBD2,TRBV27,-,TGTGCCAGCAGTTTAAGGCTAGCGGGAATTATCTCCTACGAGCAGTACTTC,CASSLRLAGIISYEQYF
TRBJ1-1,-,TRBV7-9,-,TGTGCCAGCAGCTTCCCAGGGGTGTCTGAAGCTTTCTTT,CASSFPGVSEAFF
TRBJ2-1,-,TRBV10-3,-,TGTGCCATCAGTGAGGAGGGCGGCCTCCGGTCCAATGAGCAGTTCTTC,CAISEEGGLRSNEQFF
TRBJ2-3,-,TRBV11-2,-,TGTGCCAGCAGCTTAGAATACGGTTGGTCGTCAGATACGCAGTATTTT,CASSLEYGWSSDTQYF
TRBJ2-7,-,TRBV19,-,TGTGCCAGTGGCGGGATTGCCTACGAGCAGTACTTC,CASGGIAYEQYF